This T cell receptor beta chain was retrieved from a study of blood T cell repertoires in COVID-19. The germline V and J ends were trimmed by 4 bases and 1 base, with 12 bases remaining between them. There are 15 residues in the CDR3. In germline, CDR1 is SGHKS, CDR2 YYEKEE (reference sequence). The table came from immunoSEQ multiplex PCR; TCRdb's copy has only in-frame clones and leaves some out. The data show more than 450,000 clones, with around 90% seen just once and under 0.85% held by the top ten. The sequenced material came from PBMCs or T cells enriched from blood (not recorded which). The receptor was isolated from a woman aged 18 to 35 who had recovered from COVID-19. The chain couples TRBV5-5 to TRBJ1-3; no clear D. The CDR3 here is CASSSLRGSGNTIYF. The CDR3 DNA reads TGTGCCAGCAGCAGCCTACGGGGTTCTGGAAACACCATATATTTT.